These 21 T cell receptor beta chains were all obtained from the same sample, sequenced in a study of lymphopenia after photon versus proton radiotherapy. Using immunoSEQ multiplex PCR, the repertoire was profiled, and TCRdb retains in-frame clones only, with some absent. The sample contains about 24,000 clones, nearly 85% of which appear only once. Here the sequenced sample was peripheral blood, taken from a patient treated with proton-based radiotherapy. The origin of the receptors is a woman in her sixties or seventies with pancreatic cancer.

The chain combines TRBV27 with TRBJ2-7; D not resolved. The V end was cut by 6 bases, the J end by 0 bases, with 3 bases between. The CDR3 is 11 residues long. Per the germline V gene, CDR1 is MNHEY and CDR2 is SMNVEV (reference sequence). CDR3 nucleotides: TGTGCCAGCAGCCCCTCCTACGAGCAGTACTTC. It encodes CASSPSYEQYF.

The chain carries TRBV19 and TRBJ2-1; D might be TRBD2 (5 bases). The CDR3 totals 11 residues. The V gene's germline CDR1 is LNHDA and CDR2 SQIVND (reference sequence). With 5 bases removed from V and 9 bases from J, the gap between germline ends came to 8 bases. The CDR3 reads CASSLAGEQFF. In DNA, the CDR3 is TGTGCCAGTAGTCTAGCAGGTGAGCAGTTCTTC.

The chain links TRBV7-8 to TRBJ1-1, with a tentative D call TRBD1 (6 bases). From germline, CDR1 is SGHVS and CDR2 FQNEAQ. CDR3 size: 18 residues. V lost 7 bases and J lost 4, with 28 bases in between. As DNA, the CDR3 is TGTGCCAGCACCCTAGGGGCCCGTACAGGGACCCTGGGCACTGAAGCTTTCTTT. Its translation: CASTLGARTGTLGTEAFF.

CDR3 sequence: CASSVQSGNTGELFF. CDR3 DNA sequence: TGTGCCAGCAGCGTGCAAAGTGGGAACACCGGGGAGCTGTTTTTT. The V gene is TRBV9, the J gene TRBJ2-2; D not certain. The V end was cut by 2 bases, the J end by 1 base, with 9 bases between. Germline-derived CDR1 and CDR2 are SGDLS and YYNGEE. The CDR3 consists of 15 residues.

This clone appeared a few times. This CDR3 reads CASSSPLADEQYF. DNA of the CDR3: TGTGCCAGCAGCTCCCCGCTAGCGGACGAGCAGTACTTC. This chain connects TRBV7-9 to TRBJ2-7, with 7 bases lining up with TRBD2. The V gene's germline CDR1 is SEHNR and CDR2 FQNEAQ (reference sequence). J lost 5 bases, V lost 4 bases, and 5 bases had no gene match. CDR3 length equals 13 residues.

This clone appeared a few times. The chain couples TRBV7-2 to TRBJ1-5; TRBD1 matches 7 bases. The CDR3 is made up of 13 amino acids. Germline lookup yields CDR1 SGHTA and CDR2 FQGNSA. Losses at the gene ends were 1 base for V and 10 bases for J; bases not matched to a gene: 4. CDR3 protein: CASSLEQGFPQHF. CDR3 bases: TGTGCCAGCAGCTTAGAACAGGGGTTCCCCCAGCATTTT.

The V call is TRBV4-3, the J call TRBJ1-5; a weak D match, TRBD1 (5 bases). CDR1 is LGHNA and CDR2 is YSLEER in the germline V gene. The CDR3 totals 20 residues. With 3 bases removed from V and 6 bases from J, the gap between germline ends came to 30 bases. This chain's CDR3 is CASSQDLGDGSAFGGQPQHF. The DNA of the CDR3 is TGCGCCAGCAGCCAGGATCTAGGGGACGGGTCTGCTTTTGGGGGTCAGCCCCAGCATTTT.

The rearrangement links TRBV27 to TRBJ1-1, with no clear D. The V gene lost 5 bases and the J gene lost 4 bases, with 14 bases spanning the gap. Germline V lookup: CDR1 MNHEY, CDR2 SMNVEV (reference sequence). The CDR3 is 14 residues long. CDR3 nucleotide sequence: TGTGCCAGCAGTCCAACCCTGGGCACCACTGAAGCTTTCTTT. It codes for CASSPTLGTTEAFF.

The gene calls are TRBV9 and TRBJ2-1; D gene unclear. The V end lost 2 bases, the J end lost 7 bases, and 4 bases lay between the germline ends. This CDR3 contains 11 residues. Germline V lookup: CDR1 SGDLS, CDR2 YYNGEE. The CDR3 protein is CASSVSNEQFF. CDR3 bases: TGTGCCAGCAGCGTTTCTAATGAGCAGTTCTTC.

In DNA form, the CDR3 reads TGTGCCAGCACTAATTTCCACGAGCAGTACTTC. Translated: CASTNFHEQYF. The J gene is TRBJ2-7, the V gene TRBV28; unclear D gene. CDR1 and CDR2 from the germline V gene are MDHEN and SYDVKM. Trimming left V 7 bases short and J 5 bases short, with 9 bases between. The CDR3 contains 11 residues.

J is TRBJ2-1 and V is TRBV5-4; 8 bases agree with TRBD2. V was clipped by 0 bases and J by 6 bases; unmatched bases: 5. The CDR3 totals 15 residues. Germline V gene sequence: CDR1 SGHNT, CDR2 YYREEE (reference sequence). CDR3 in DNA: TGTGCCAGCAGCTTGGCCGGGACTAGGGCCAATGAGCAGTTCTTC. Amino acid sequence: CASSLAGTRANEQFF.

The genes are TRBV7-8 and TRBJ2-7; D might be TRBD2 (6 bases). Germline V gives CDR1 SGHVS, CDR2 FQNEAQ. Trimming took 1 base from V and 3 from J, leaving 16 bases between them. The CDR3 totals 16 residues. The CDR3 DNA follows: TGTGCCAGCAGCTTAGAGGGCTTGCTAGCGAACTACGAGCAGTACTTC. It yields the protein CASSLEGLLANYEQYF.

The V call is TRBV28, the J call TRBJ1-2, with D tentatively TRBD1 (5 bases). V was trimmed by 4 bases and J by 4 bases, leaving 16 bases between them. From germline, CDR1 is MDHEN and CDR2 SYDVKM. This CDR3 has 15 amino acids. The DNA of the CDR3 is TGTGCCAGCAGTTCCAGCGGGGGGGGGACCTATGGCTACACCTTC. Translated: CASSSSGGGTYGYTF.

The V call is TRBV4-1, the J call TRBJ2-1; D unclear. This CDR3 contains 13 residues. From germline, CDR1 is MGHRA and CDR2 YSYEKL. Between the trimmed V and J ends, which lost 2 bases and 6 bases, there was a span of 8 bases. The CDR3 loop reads CASSQLLVNEQFF. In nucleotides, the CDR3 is TGCGCCAGCAGCCAACTTTTGGTCAATGAGCAGTTCTTC.

The CDR3 nucleotides read TGTGCCAGCAGCCTTGGTGGGTCCCAGGGCGAGCAGTACTTC. It yields the protein CASSLGGSQGEQYF. The chain joins TRBV7-2 to TRBJ2-7; weak D call: TRBD1 (5 bases). The length of the CDR3 is 14 residues. The V gene lost 5 bases and the J gene lost 6 bases, with 17 bases spanning the gap. In germline, CDR1 is SGHTA, CDR2 FQGNSA.

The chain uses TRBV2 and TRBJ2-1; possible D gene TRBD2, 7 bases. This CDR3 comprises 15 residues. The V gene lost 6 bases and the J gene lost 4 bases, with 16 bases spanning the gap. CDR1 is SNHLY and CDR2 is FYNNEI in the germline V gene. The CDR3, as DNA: TGTGCCAGCAGGGGGGCGGCGGGGGCTTACAATGAGCAGTTCTTC. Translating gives CASRGAAGAYNEQFF.

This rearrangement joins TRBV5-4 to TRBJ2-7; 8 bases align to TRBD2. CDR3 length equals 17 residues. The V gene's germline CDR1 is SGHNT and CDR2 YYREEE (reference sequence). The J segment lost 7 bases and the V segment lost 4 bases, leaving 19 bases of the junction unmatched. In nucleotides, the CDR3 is TGTGCCAGCAGCCCCGCAGGAGCTCGGGAGGGCTCGGGGGAGCAGTACTTC. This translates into CASSPAGAREGSGEQYF.

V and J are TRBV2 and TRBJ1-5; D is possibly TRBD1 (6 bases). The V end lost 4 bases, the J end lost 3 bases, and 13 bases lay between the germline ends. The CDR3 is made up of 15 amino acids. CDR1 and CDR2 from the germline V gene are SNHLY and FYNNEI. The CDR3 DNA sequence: TGTGCCAGCAGTGTCGGACAGAATTCCAATCAGCCCCAGCATTTT. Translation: CASSVGQNSNQPQHF.

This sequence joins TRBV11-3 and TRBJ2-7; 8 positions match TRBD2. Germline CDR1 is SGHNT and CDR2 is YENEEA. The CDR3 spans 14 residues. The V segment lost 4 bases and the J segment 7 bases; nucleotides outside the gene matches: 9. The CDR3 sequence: CASSSGGGAQEQYF. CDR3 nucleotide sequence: TGTGCCAGCAGCTCCGGGGGGGGCGCGCAGGAGCAGTACTTC. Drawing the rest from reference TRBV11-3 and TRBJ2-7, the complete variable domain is EAGVVQSPRYKIIEKKQPVAFWCNPISGHNTLYWYLQNLGQGPELLIRYENEEAVDDSQLPKDRFSAERLKGVDSTLKIQPAELGDSAVYLCASSSGGGAQEQYFGPGTRLTVT.

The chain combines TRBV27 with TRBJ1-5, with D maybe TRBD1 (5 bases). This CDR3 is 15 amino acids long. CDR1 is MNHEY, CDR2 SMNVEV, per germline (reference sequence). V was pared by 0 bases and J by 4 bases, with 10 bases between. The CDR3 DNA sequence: TGTGCCAGCAGTTTATCGAAGCAGGGAAATCAGCCCCAGCATTTT. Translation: CASSLSKQGNQPQHF.

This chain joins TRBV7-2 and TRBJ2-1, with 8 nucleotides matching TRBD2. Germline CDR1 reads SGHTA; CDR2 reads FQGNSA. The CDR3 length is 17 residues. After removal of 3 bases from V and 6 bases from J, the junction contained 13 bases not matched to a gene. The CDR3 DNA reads TGTGCCAGCAGCTTGCACCACGGGAGGGCCAGGGGCAATGAGCAGTTCTTC. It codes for CASSLHHGRARGNEQFF.